These 24 T cell receptor beta chains came from one sample sequenced in a study of T cells in Graves' hyperthyroidism and ophthalmopathy. The CDR3 regions of TCR beta were amplified from RNA transcripts. Primed by the HTBI set, a first-round RT-PCR was run on the TCR CDR3. From the multiplex PCR reads, TCRdb called clonotypes with MiXCR, one entry per CDR3 protein. Among approximately 610,000 distinct CDR3 sequences listed, about 15% were seen once. The sequenced material came from blood. The receptor source for this set is a woman between 35 and 50 years old with Graves' ophthalmopathy.

This clonotype was found a few times. The chain links TRBV28 to TRBJ1-5, with D tentatively TRBD1 (6 bases). The CDR3 extends over 15 amino acids. Trimming took off 4 bases at V and 2 bases at J, with 12 bases between the two ends. Germline V gene sequence: CDR1 MDHEN, CDR2 SYDVKM. For the CDR3, the DNA is TGTGCCAGCAGTTATGGGGGGCGCCGCAATCAGCCCCAGCATTTT. It is translated as CASSYGGRRNQPQHF.

In its sample, this clonotype was seen many times. The rearrangement uses TRBV24-1 and TRBJ1-1; D is unresolved. Germline CDR1 and CDR2: KGHDR and SFDVKD. The CDR3 runs to 13 residues. With 8 bases removed from V and 1 base from J, the gap between germline ends came to 10 bases. The CDR3 region has the DNA TGTGCCACCATGGACGCGAAGAACACTGAAGCTTTCTTT. This gives the protein CATMDAKNTEAFF.

This clonotype occurred many times. This rearrangement joins TRBV19 to TRBJ1-2; possible D gene TRBD1, 6 bases. The CDR3 has 14 residues. V lost 6 bases, J lost 2 bases, and 13 bases lay in between. Germline-derived CDR1 and CDR2 are LNHDA and SQIVND (reference sequence). CDR3 sequence (DNA): TGTGCCAGTAGAAACAGGGTCGGGAACTATGGCTACACCTTC. Encoded protein: CASRNRVGNYGYTF. The full variable domain, its missing parts supplied by reference TRBV19 and TRBJ1-2, is DGGITQSPKYLFRKEGQNVTLSCEQNLNHDAMYWYRQDPGQGLRLIYYSQIVNDFQKGDIAEGYSVSREKKESFPLTVTSAQKNPTAFYLCASRNRVGNYGYTFGSGTRLTVV.

This clonotype has at least ten counts. The chain uses TRBV28 and TRBJ2-4; 9 positions agree with TRBD1. The CDR3 contains 15 residues. Germline values: CDR1 MDHEN, CDR2 SYDVKM. After removal of 5 bases from V and 5 bases from J, the junction contained 7 bases not matched to a gene. The DNA for the CDR3 is TGTGCCAGCAGTCCGTACAGGGGGCTTGAAAACATTCAGTACTTC. Residues: CASSPYRGLENIQYF.

This clonotype came up many times. V is TRBV7-6 and J is TRBJ2-7; no clear D gene. The germline V and J ends were trimmed by 0 bases and 0 bases, with 18 bases remaining between them. The CDR3 has 18 amino acids. Germline V lookup: CDR1 SGHVS, CDR2 FNYEAQ. In DNA form, the CDR3 reads TGTGCCAGCAGCTTAGCGGTTTGGAGAGCTGTGAGCTCCTACGAGCAGTACTTC. Protein product: CASSLAVWRAVSSYEQYF.

This clonotype occurred a few times. J is TRBJ2-7 and V is TRBV6-2 or TRBV6-3; the D is unclear. Germline V CDR1 and CDR2: MNHEY, SVGEGT. V was clipped by 0 bases and J by 5 bases, with 8 bases between them. CDR3 length: 13 amino acids. The CDR3 loop reads CASSYSRVHEQYF. DNA for the CDR3: TGTGCCAGCAGTTACTCCCGGGTCCACGAGCAGTACTTC.

In its sample, this clonotype was seen many times. The J gene is TRBJ2-2, the V gene TRBV29-1; D gene unclear. The length of the CDR3 is 13 residues. Trimming stripped 6 bases from V and 0 bases from J, with 8 bases between. Germline CDR1 SQVTM, CDR2 ANQGSEA. CDR3 amino acids: CSVPYANTGELFF. The CDR3, as DNA: TGCAGCGTCCCCTATGCGAACACCGGGGAGCTGTTTTTT.

This clonotype was recorded at least ten times. The chain links TRBV19 to TRBJ2-7; 8 nucleotides match TRBD2. The CDR3 has 13 amino acids. V gave up 5 bases and J gave up 1 base; unmatched junction bases: 1. Germline V CDR1 and CDR2: LNHDA, SQIVND (reference sequence). CDR3 sequence reads: CASSGTRSYEQYF. The CDR3 coding sequence is TGTGCCAGTAGTGGGACTAGGTCCTACGAGCAGTACTTC. Together with reference TRBV19 and TRBJ2-7, the CDR3 gives the full variable domain: DGGITQSPKYLFRKEGQNVTLSCEQNLNHDAMYWYRQDPGQGLRLIYYSQIVNDFQKGDIAEGYSVSREKKESFPLTVTSAQKNPTAFYLCASSGTRSYEQYFGPGTRLTVT.

This clonotype has ten or more counts. This chain uses TRBV15 with TRBJ2-5; unclear D gene. The CDR3 spans 14 residues. Trimming took off 0 bases at V and 5 bases at J, with 10 bases between the two ends. Germline loops: CDR1 LNHNV, CDR2 YYDKDF (reference sequence). The CDR3 DNA reads as TGTGCCACCAGCAGAGATAGGGCCCAGGAGACCCAGTACTTC. It is translated as CATSRDRAQETQYF.

This clonotype was detected a few times. V is TRBV2 and J is TRBJ2-5, with D uncertain. CDR1 and CDR2 from the germline V gene are SNHLY and FYNNEI. Deletions cut 8 bases from V and 5 bases from J, with 18 bases between. CDR3 size: 14 residues. The CDR3 protein is CASAGEVVAETQYF. CDR3 sequence (DNA): TGTGCCAGCGCCGGCGAGGTCGTGGCGGAGACCCAGTACTTC.

This chain joins TRBV6-5 and TRBJ2-5; TRBD1 might be the D (5 bases). CDR1 MNHEY and CDR2 SVGAGI come from the germline V gene. The CDR3 loop spans 15 amino acids. Trimming cost V 4 bases and J 1 base, with 13 bases left between them. The DNA for the CDR3 is TGTGCCAGCAGTTCAGGGTGGGGAACCCAAGAGACCCAGTACTTC. Translation: CASSSGWGTQETQYF.

This clonotype was seen many times. This chain joins TRBV28 and TRBJ2-2; D may be TRBD1 or TRBD2 (5 bases each). The ends were cut back, 9 bases at V and 4 bases at J, with 21 bases in the middle. The germline V gene has CDR1 MDHEN and CDR2 SYDVKM. The CDR3 extends over 16 amino acids. CDR3 region: CASTVSGQGRTGELFF. Here the CDR3 DNA reads TGTGCCAGTACAGTTTCAGGGCAGGGACGCACCGGGGAGCTGTTTTTT.

J is TRBJ2-7 and V is TRBV19; 14 bases agree with TRBD2. CDR1 is LNHDA and CDR2 is SQIVND in the germline V gene (reference sequence). After removal of 5 bases from V and 4 bases from J, the junction contained 7 bases not matched to a gene. The CDR3 totals 16 residues. The CDR3 bases are TGTGCCAGTAGTTCGGGACTAGCGGGGGCGGCGTACGAGCAGTACTTC. Protein sequence: CASSSGLAGAAYEQYF.

This clonotype has a handful of counts. The chain employs TRBV6-7 and TRBJ1-6, with unresolved D. TRBV6-7 is assigned to the ORF class and has an uncertain function. V gave up 6 bases and J gave up 5 bases, with 23 bases separating them. There are 18 residues in the CDR3. CDR3 DNA: TGTGCCAGCAGACGGGTTATGTCCAGGAGCACTAATAATTCACCCCTCCACTTT. Translated: CASRRVMSRSTNNSPLHF.

This clonotype has ten or more counts. The rearrangement uses TRBV20-1 and TRBJ2-5; TRBD1 matches at 8 bases. Germline loops: CDR1 DFQATT, CDR2 SNEGSKA (reference sequence). The CDR3 totals 14 residues. J was trimmed by 4 bases and V by 3 bases; bases with no gene match: 7. Here the CDR3 DNA reads TGCAGTGCTAGGCCGGGCAGGGGGCGAGAGACCCAGTACTTC. It translates to CSARPGRGRETQYF.

This sequence joins TRBV12-3 or TRBV12-4 and TRBJ1-1, with D hard to call. The CDR3 has 12 amino acids. V dropped 6 bases and J dropped 8 bases, with 13 bases sitting between them. The CDR3 coding sequence is TGTGCCAGCAGGCGGCGGGGTGGAGAAGCTTTCTTT. Encoded protein: CASRRRGGEAFF.

This rearrangement joins TRBV7-6 to TRBJ2-2, with TRBD2 matching 11 bases. After removal of 5 bases from V and 7 bases from J, the junction contained 6 bases not matched to a gene. The germline gives CDR1 SGHVS, CDR2 FNYEAQ. The CDR3 has 15 amino acids. CDR3 in DNA: TGTGCCAGCAGCCTGGGACTAGCGGAAAACGGGGAGCTGTTTTTT. It translates to CASSLGLAENGELFF.

This clonotype was seen repeatedly, ten times or more. The chain carries TRBV28 and TRBJ2-5, with 7 nucleotides matching TRBD1. The CDR3 is made up of 14 amino acids. The J segment lost 5 bases and the V segment lost 5 bases, leaving 8 bases of the junction unmatched. Germline V gene data show CDR1 as MDHEN and CDR2 as SYDVKM. The CDR3 region is CASSSTGVRETQYF. In DNA form, the CDR3 reads TGTGCCAGCAGTAGTACAGGGGTGCGGGAGACCCAGTACTTC.

This clonotype was seen at least ten times. This clone may be a read error of a much larger clone one base away. This CDR3 fails to terminate in the conserved phenylalanine or tryptophan, so it likely reflects a read error. The chain employs TRBV28 and TRBJ2-7; 8 nucleotides agree with TRBD1. The CDR3 totals 16 residues. V dropped 1 base and J dropped 5; count of bases not matched to a gene: 10. Germline V gives CDR1 MDHEN, CDR2 SYDVKM. The CDR3 loop is CASSLYGTGGFDEQYS. CDR3 bases: TGTGCCAGCAGTTTATACGGGACAGGTGGGTTCGACGAGCAGTACTCC.

The genes are TRBV28 and TRBJ2-2, with TRBD2 matching over 8 bases. Germline CDR1 MDHEN, CDR2 SYDVKM. The J segment lost 6 bases and the V segment lost 10 bases, leaving 10 bases of the junction unmatched. CDR3 size: 14 residues. The CDR3 DNA reads as TGTGCCACCCTTTACGGGAGGGCTTCCGGGGAGCTGTTTTTT. It encodes CATLYGRASGELFF. Full variable domain (missing parts from reference TRBV28 and TRBJ2-2): DVKVTQSSRYLVKRTGEKVFLECVQDMDHENMFWYRQDPGLGLRLIYFSYDVKMKEKGDIPEGYSVSREKKERFSLILESASTNQTSMYLCATLYGRASGELFFGEGSRLTVL.

This clonotype occurred many times. The CDR3 DNA is TGTGCCAGCAGTTACGCGGGTGGGGGGGCAGCCGGGGAGCTGTTTTTT. Its protein is CASSYAGGGAAGELFF. The V call is TRBV6-5, the J call TRBJ2-2; perhaps TRBD2 as D (7 bases). The CDR3 is 16 residues long. With 2 bases removed from V and 6 bases from J, the gap between germline ends came to 16 bases. Per the germline V gene, CDR1 is MNHEY and CDR2 is SVGAGI.

This clonotype has just a few counts. The chain uses TRBV4-2 and TRBJ2-5; TRBD1 might be the D (6 bases). Trimming removed 1 base from V and 2 bases from J, with 11 bases in between. Germline CDR1 and CDR2: LGHNA and YNFKEQ. The CDR3 is 15 amino acids. The CDR3 here is CASSQAQGSQETQYF. The CDR3 region has the DNA TGTGCCAGCAGCCAAGCCCAGGGGTCACAAGAGACCCAGTACTTC.

This clonotype was recorded many times. The chain joins TRBV19 to TRBJ2-2; 11 bases agree with TRBD2. The CDR3 covers 15 residues. Trimming took 8 bases from V and 7 from J; bases not matched to a gene: 9. The germline CDR1 and CDR2 sequences are LNHDA and SQIVND (reference sequence). The CDR3 spells CASGPTSGIFGELFF. The CDR3 nucleotides read TGTGCCAGTGGCCCGACTAGCGGGATCTTCGGGGAGCTGTTTTTT.

In this sample, this clonotype turned up many times. The genes are TRBV29-1 and TRBJ2-5, with D perhaps being TRBD1 or TRBD2 (5 bases each). V lost 2 bases to trimming and J lost 2 bases, with 15 bases between them. The CDR3 is 15 residues long. Germline V gene data show CDR1 as SQVTM and CDR2 as ANQGSEA. The CDR3, as DNA: TGCAGCGTTGAAAGGTGGGGGTCAGCACAAGAGACCCAGTACTTC. Protein: CSVERWGSAQETQYF.